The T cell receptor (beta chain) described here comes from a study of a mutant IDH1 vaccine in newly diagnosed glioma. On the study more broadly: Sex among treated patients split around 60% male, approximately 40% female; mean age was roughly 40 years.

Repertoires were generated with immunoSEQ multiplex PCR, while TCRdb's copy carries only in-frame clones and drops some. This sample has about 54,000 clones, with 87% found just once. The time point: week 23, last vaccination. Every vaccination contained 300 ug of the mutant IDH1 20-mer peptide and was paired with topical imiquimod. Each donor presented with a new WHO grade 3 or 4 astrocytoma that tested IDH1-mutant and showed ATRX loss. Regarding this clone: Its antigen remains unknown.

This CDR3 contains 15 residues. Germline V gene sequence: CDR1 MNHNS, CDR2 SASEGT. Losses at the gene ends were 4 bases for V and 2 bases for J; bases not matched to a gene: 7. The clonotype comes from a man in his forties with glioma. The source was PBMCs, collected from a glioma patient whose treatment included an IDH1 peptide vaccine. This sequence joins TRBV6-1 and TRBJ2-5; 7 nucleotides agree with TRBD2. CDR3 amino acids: CASSGGLPLQETQYF. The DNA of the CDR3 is TGTGCCAGCAGTGGGGGACTACCGTTGCAAGAGACCCAGTACTTC.